The rows below give T cell receptor beta chains drawn from one sample of a study of blood T cells in healthy people across ages. From the 5' RACE reads, TCRdb called clonotypes with MiXCR, one entry per CDR3 protein. Seen here are about 1.4 million distinct CDR3 sequences, 45% to 70% observed once, and the top ten hold roughly 7%. Sequences were obtained from blood. The receptors here all came from a young man in good health. Both conserved end residues are part of each CDR3. A D gene is named only where the DNA matches it firmly. Rows may omit the clone size; those that give it use once, few, many or a size class.

d_gene	v_gene	j_gene	abundance	CDR3aa	CDR3nt
.	TRBV12-3/TRBV12-4	TRBJ1-1	.	CASKSTGLSQNTEAFF	TGTGCCAGCAAATCTACAGGGTTATCCCAGAACACTGAAGCTTTCTTT
.	TRBV27	TRBJ2-7	.	CASSRSGAYYEQYF	TGTGCCAGCAGTAGGTCAGGGGCATACTACGAGCAGTACTTC
.	TRBV2	TRBJ1-2	few	CASRPDTNVGYTF	TGTGCCAGCAGGCCCGATACTAACGTCGGCTACACCTTC
TRBD2	TRBV20-1	TRBJ2-1	.	CSVSGSMTYNEQFF	TGCAGTGTAAGCGGGAGTATGACCTACAATGAGCAGTTCTTC
TRBD1	TRBV29-1	TRBJ2-7	.	CSVETGEDYEQYF	TGCAGCGTGGAGACAGGGGAGGACTACGAGCAGTACTTC
.	TRBV9	TRBJ2-4	.	CASSSYVPGVTKNIQYF	TGTGCCAGCAGCTCCTATGTCCCGGGGGTGACCAAAAACATTCAGTACTTC
TRBD1	TRBV20-1	TRBJ2-7	.	CSARVDLGQGPYEQYF	TGCAGTGCTAGGGTTGATCTCGGACAGGGCCCCTACGAGCAGTACTTC
TRBD1	TRBV9	TRBJ1-4	.	CASSGHGGRGNEKLFF	TGTGCCAGCAGCGGCCATGGTGGCAGGGGGAATGAAAAACTGTTTTTT
TRBD1	TRBV6-5	TRBJ1-2	.	CASSYSGQGAGGYTF	TGTGCCAGCAGTTACTCCGGACAGGGGGCGGGTGGCTACACCTTC
.	TRBV20-1	TRBJ2-7	.	CSARDPGRGLEQYF	TGCAGTGCTAGAGATCCAGGGAGGGGGCTCGAGCAGTACTTC
.	TRBV27	TRBJ2-7	.	CASSGDGKYYEQYF	TGTGCCAGCAGTGGGGACGGAAAGTACTACGAGCAGTACTTC
TRBD2	TRBV7-2	TRBJ2-7	few	CASSLAATSGVIYEQYF	TGTGCCAGCAGCTTAGCGGCGACTAGCGGGGTAATCTACGAGCAGTACTTC
.	TRBV5-1	TRBJ1-1	.	CASSLVGEGRTEAFF	TGCGCCAGCAGCTTGGTTGGGGAAGGGCGCACTGAAGCTTTCTTT
.	TRBV29-1	TRBJ1-2	few	CSVEAGPYGYTF	TGCAGCGTTGAAGCGGGCCCCTATGGCTACACCTTC
TRBD1	TRBV24-1	TRBJ2-7	few	CATSAKGQGDLAYEQYF	TGTGCCACCAGTGCGAAAGGACAGGGTGATTTGGCCTACGAGCAGTACTTC
TRBD1	TRBV4-2	TRBJ1-2	.	CASSQRWTGDGYTF	TGTGCCAGCAGCCAACGTTGGACAGGTGATGGCTACACCTTC
.	TRBV10-3	TRBJ1-2	few	CAISESRVGYTF	TGTGCCATCAGTGAGTCGAGGGTCGGCTACACCTTC
.	TRBV2	TRBJ2-7	.	CASSETANEQYF	TGTGCCAGCAGTGAAACGGCTAATGAGCAGTACTTC
.	TRBV5-6	TRBJ2-1	once	CASTPGGSGSYNEQFF	TGTGCCAGCACCCCTGGAGGGAGTGGCTCCTACAATGAGCAGTTCTTC
TRBD2	TRBV4-3	TRBJ2-1	.	CASSQDDLGTTIYEQFF	TGCGCCAGCAGCCAAGACGACTTGGGGACTACGATCTATGAGCAGTTCTTC
TRBD2	TRBV3-1	TRBJ2-5	.	CASSQAGGPWEQYF	TGTGCCAGCAGCCAAGCGGGAGGGCCGTGGGAGCAGTACTTC
TRBD1	TRBV5-5	TRBJ2-3	once	CASSFNSAGGADTQYF	TGTGCCAGCAGCTTTAATTCCGCAGGGGGCGCGGATACGCAGTATTTT
.	TRBV11-2	TRBJ2-1	.	CASSFGPHPNEQFF	TGTGCCAGCAGCTTCGGTCCCCACCCCAATGAGCAGTTCTTC
.	TRBV7-9	TRBJ2-3	.	CASSSYTGDTQYF	TGTGCCAGCAGCTCCTACACGGGGGATACGCAGTATTTT
.	TRBV25-1	TRBJ2-7	.	CASSERGGLSSYEQYF	TGTGCCAGCAGTGAAAGGGGCGGATTGAGCTCCTACGAGCAGTACTTC
.	TRBV10-3	TRBJ2-7	.	CAISESDGEQYF	TGTGCCATCAGTGAGAGCGATGGCGAGCAGTACTTC
TRBD1	TRBV6-5	TRBJ1-2	.	CASSYISGQGANYGYTF	TGTGCCAGCAGTTACATTTCGGGACAGGGGGCGAACTATGGCTACACCTTC
.	TRBV29-1	TRBJ2-7	.	CSVAIGPHYEQYF	TGCAGCGTTGCTATAGGGCCTCACTACGAGCAGTACTTC
TRBD2	TRBV20-1	TRBJ2-5	.	CSAPVPSGGARNEQYF	TGCAGTGCCCCCGTGCCTAGCGGGGGGGCGAGGAATGAGCAGTACTTC
.	TRBV29-1	TRBJ2-7	.	CSVEVGTPYEQYF	TGCAGCGTTGAGGTGGGGACACCCTACGAGCAGTACTTC
.	TRBV2	TRBJ2-2	.	CASSGPGGTDTGELFF	TGTGCCAGCAGTGGGCCAGGGGGGACGGACACCGGGGAGCTGTTTTTT
.	TRBV20-1	TRBJ1-6	.	CSARAYRDPMPALHF	TGCAGTGCTAGGGCATACAGAGACCCGATGCCGGCCCTCCACTTT
.	TRBV10-3	TRBJ2-7	few	CATYSGQGLYEQYF	TGTGCCACCTACTCCGGGCAGGGACTCTACGAGCAGTACTTC
.	TRBV14	TRBJ2-3	.	CASSRWDEDTDTQYF	TGTGCCAGCAGCCGATGGGACGAAGACACAGATACGCAGTATTTT
.	TRBV9	TRBJ1-2	.	CASSVAVRNYGYTF	TGTGCCAGCAGCGTAGCCGTCAGGAACTATGGCTACACCTTC
TRBD1	TRBV29-1	TRBJ2-1	few	CSVRGDRDSHNEQFF	TGCAGCGTTCGGGGTGACAGGGACAGCCACAATGAGCAGTTCTTC
TRBD1	TRBV7-2	TRBJ1-1	.	CASSLGPGQGSDEAFF	TGTGCCAGCAGCTTAGGACCGGGACAGGGGTCCGATGAAGCTTTCTTT
TRBD2	TRBV4-1	TRBJ2-7	.	CASSQGNSGGYEQYF	TGCGCCAGCAGCCAAGGAAATAGCGGGGGATACGAGCAGTACTTC
.	TRBV5-6	TRBJ1-2	.	CASSLVEGSNYGYTF	TGTGCCAGCAGCTTGGTGGAGGGGAGTAACTATGGCTACACCTTC
TRBD2	TRBV15	TRBJ2-2	.	CATSRVDRTSGGLAGELFF	TGTGCCACCAGCAGAGTAGACCGGACTAGCGGGGGGTTGGCCGGGGAGCTGTTTTTT
.	TRBV27	TRBJ2-7	.	CASSPLTGLGTYEQYF	TGTGCCAGCAGTCCTTTAACAGGGTTGGGAACTTACGAGCAGTACTTC
.	TRBV28	TRBJ2-3	.	CASSLINPDTQYF	TGTGCCAGCAGTCTTATCAATCCAGATACGCAGTATTTT
.	TRBV6-1	TRBJ2-7	.	CASSEQVAGSYEQYF	TGTGCCAGCAGTGAACAAGTCGCAGGGTCCTACGAGCAGTACTTC
.	TRBV4-1	TRBJ2-5	.	CASSDKLGGEETQYF	TGCGCCAGCAGCGATAAGTTAGGGGGAGAGGAGACCCAGTACTTC
.	TRBV29-1	TRBJ2-3	.	CSQNGGESTDTQYF	TGCAGCCAGAACGGGGGAGAGAGCACAGATACGCAGTATTTT
TRBD2	TRBV6-4	TRBJ2-1	.	CASSDLGWRGGPYNEQFF	TGTGCCAGCAGTGACTTAGGTTGGCGGGGGGGCCCCTACAATGAGCAGTTCTTC
.	TRBV7-2	TRBJ2-1	.	CASSLPGVSNEQFF	TGTGCCAGCAGCTTACCAGGCGTTTCAAATGAGCAGTTCTTC
TRBD1	TRBV6-5	TRBJ1-2	few	CASRLSALTGVYGYTF	TGTGCCAGCCGACTTTCCGCCTTAACAGGGGTCTATGGCTACACCTTC
.	TRBV11-2	TRBJ2-1	few	CASSLGPTGEQFF	TGTGCCAGCAGCCTAGGGCCGACAGGTGAGCAGTTCTTC
.	TRBV3-1	TRBJ1-4	few	CASSQGATNEKLFF	TGTGCCAGCAGTCAAGGGGCAACTAATGAAAAACTGTTTTTT